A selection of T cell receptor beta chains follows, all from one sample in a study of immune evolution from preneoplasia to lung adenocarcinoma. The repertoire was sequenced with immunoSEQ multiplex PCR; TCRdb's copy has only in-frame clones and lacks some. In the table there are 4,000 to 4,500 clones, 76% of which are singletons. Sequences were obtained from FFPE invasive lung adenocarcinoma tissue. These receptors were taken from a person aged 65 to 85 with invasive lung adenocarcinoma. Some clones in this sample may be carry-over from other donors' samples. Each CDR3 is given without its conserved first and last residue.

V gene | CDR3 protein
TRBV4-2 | ASSPGGGRTYEQY
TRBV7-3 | ASSPDRGRTEAF
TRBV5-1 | ASSLGQLNEQF
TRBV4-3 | ASSQGTGSSDTEAF
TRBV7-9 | ASSLELGQGISGANVLT
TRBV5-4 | ASSGVAGAYEQY
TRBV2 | ASSHRQASYEQY
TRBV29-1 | SVGQGGDTQY
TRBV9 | ASSVHVNYEQY
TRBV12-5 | ASGLGPREETQY
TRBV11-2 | ASSLLGLAGTGELF
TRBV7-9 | ASSGRGGGTGELF
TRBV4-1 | ASSLTTHQETQY
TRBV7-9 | ASSPSGVETDTQY
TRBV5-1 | ASSLGLQDAYEQY
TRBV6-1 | ASSATGGYPRETQY
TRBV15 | ATSRGGRVADTQY
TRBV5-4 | ASSEIDRMNTEAF
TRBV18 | ASSPPSTLGTGELF
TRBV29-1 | SVVGREGGTDTQY
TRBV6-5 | ASSGTGTYGYT
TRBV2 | ASSRPGGAGEQY
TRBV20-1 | SARTADEQF